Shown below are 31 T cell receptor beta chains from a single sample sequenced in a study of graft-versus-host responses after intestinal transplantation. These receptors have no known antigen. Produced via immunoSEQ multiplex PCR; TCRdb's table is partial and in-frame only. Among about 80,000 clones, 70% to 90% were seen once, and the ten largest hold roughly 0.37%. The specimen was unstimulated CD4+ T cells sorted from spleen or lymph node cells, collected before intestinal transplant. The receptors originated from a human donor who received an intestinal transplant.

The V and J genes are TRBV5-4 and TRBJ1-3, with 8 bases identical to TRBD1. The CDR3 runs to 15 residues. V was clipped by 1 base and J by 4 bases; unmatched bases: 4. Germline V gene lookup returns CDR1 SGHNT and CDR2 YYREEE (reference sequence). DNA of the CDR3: TGTGCCAGCAGCTTGCAGGGGGCGGCGGGAAACACCATATATTTT. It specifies CASSLQGAAGNTIYF.

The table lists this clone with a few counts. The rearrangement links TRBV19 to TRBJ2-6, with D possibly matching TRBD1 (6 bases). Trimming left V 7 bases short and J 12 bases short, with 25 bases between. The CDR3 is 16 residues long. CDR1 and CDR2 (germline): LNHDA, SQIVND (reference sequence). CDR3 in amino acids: CASTLARMGARGVLTF. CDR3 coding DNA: TGTGCCAGTACCCTCGCGCGGATGGGGGCGAGGGGCGTCCTGACTTTC.

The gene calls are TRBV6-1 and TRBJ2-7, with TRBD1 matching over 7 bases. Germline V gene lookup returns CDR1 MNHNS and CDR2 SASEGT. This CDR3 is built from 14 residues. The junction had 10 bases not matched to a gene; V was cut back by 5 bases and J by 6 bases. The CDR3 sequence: CASSSTGIVGEQYF. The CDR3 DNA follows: TGTGCCAGCAGTTCGACAGGGATTGTAGGCGAGCAGTACTTC.

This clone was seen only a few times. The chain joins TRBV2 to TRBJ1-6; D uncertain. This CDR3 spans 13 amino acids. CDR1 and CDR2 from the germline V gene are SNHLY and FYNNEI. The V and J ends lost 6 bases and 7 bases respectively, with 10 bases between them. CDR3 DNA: TGTGCCAGCAGACAATCACCGAATTCACCCCTCCACTTT. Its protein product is CASRQSPNSPLHF.

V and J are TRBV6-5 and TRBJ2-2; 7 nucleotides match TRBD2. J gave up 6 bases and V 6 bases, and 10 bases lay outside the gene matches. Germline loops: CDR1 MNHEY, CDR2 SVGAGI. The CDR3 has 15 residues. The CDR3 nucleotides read TGTGCCAGCAGCCCCCCTACGGGGGGTCCCGGGGAGCTGTTTTTT. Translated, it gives CASSPPTGGPGELFF.

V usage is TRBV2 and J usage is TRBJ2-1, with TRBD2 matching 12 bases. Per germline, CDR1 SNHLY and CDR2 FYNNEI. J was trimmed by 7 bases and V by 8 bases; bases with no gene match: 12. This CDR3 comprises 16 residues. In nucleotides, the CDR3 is TGTGCCAGCGGAAGCTTTCTAGCGGGGGGGATGAATGAGCAGTTCTTC. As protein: CASGSFLAGGMNEQFF.

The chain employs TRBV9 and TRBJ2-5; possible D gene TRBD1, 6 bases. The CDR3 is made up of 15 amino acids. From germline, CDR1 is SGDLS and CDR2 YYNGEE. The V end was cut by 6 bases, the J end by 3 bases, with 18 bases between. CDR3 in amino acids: CASKKDSTFKETQYF. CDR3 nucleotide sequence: TGTGCCAGCAAGAAGGACAGCACTTTTAAAGAGACCCAGTACTTC.

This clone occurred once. CDR3 coding DNA: TGTGCCACCACTCCGGGCCCCTGGGGGGGTTATAGCAATCAGCCCCAGCATTTT. Protein: CATTPGPWGGYSNQPQHF. This chain uses TRBV19 with TRBJ1-5, with a possible D match to TRBD1 (5 bases). Germline V gives CDR1 LNHDA, CDR2 SQIVND (reference sequence). V lost 10 bases to trimming and J lost 0 bases, with 25 bases between them. This CDR3 spans 18 amino acids.

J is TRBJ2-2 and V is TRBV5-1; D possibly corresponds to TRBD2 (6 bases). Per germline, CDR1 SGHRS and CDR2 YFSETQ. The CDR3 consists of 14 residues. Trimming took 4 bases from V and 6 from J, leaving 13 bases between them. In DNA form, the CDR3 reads TGCGCCAGCAGCGGGGGGTCCGGATCCGGGGAGCTGTTTTTT. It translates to CASSGGSGSGELFF.

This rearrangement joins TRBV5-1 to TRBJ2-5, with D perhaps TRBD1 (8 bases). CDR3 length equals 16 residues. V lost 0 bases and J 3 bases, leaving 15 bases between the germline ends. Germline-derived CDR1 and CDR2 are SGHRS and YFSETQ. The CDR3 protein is CASSLEGGDRKETQYF. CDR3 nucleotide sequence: TGCGCCAGCAGCTTGGAAGGGGGGGACAGGAAAGAGACCCAGTACTTC.

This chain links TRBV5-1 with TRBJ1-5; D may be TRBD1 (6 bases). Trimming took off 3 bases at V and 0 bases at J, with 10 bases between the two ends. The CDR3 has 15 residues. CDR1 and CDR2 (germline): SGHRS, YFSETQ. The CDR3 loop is CASSWQGLSNQPQHF. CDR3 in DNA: TGCGCCAGCAGCTGGCAGGGGCTTAGCAATCAGCCCCAGCATTTT.

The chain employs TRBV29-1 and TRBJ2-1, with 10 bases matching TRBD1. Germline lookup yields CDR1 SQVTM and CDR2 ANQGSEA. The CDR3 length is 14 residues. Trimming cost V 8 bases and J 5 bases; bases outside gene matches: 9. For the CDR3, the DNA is TGCAGCTCTTCCCGGACAGGGGGTAACAATGAGCAGTTCTTC. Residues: CSSSRTGGNNEQFF.

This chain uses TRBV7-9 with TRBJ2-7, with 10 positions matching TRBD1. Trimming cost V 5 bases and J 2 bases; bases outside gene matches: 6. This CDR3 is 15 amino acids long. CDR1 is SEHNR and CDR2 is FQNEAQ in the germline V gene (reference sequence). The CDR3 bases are TGTGCCAGCAGCCTAGGGGACAGGGGCACCTACGAGCAGTACTTC. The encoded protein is CASSLGDRGTYEQYF.

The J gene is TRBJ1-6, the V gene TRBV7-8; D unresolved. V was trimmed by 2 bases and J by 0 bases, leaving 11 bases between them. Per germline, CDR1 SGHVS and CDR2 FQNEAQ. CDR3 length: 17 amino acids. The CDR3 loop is CASSLSLGSSYNSPLHF. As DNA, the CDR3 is TGTGCCAGCAGCTTAAGTTTAGGGAGCTCCTATAATTCACCCCTCCACTTT. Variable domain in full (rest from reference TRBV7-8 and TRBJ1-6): GAGVSQSPRYKVAKRGQDVALRCDPISGHVSLFWYQQALGQGPEFLTYFQNEAQLDKSGLPSDRFFAERPEGSVSTLKIQRTQQEDSAVYLCASSLSLGSSYNSPLHFGNGTRLTVT.

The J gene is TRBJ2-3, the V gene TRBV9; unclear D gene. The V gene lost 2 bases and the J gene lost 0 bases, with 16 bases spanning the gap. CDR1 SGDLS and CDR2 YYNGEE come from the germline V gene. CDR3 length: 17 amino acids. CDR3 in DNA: TGTGCCAGCAGCGTTGAGTCCGGTGCCTCTAGCACAGATACGCAGTATTTT. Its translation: CASSVESGASSTDTQYF.

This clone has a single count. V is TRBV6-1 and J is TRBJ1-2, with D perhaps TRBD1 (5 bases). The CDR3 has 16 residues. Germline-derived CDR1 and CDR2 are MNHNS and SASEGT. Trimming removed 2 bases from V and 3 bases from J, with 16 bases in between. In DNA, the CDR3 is TGTGCCAGCAGTGAAAACCCCCTGTGGGGGGACTATGGCTACACCTTC. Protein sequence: CASSENPLWGDYGYTF.

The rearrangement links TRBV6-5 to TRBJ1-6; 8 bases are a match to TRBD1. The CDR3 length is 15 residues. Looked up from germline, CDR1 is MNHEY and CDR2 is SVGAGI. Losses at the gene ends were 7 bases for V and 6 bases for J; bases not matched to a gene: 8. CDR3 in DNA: TGTGCCAGCACCGTTAAAGACAGGGGTAATTCACCCCTCCACTTT. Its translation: CASTVKDRGNSPLHF.

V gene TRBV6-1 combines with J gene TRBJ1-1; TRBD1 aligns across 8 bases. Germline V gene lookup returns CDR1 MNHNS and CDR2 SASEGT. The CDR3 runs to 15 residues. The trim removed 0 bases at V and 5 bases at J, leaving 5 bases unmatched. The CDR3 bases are TGTGCCAGCAGTGAAGCGACAGGGGTCTTAACTGAAGCTTTCTTT. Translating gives CASSEATGVLTEAFF.

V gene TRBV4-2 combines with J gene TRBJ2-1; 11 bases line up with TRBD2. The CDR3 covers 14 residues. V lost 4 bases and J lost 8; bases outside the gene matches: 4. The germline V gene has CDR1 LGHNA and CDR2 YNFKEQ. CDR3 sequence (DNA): TGTGCCAGCAGCCTTAGCGGGGGGGCGGATGAGCAGTTCTTC. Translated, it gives CASSLSGGADEQFF.

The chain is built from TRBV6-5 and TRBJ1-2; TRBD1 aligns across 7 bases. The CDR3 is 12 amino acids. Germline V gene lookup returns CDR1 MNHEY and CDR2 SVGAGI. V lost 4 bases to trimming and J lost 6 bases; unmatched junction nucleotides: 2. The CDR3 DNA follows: TGTGCCAGCAGTTCGGACAGGCATGGCTACACCTTC. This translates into CASSSDRHGYTF.

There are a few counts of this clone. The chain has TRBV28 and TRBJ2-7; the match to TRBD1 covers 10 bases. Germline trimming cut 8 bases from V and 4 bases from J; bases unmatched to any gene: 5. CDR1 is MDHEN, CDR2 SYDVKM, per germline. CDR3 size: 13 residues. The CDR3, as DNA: TGTGCCAGCTGGGACAGGGGCAGGTACGAGCAGTACTTC. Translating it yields CASWDRGRYEQYF.

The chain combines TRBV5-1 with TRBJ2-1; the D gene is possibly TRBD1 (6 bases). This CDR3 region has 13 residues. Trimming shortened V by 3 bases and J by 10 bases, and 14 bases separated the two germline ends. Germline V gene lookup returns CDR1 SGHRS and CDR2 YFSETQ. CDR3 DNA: TGCGCCAGCAGCTCTAATATTAGGGGGGAGCAGTTCTTC. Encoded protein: CASSSNIRGEQFF.

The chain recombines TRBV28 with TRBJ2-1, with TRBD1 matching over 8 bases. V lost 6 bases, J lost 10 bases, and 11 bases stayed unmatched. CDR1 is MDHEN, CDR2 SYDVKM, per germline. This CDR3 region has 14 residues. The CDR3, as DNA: TGTGCCAGCAGCCAGGGGGCTGCGGGCGGGGAGCAGTTCTTC. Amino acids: CASSQGAAGGEQFF.

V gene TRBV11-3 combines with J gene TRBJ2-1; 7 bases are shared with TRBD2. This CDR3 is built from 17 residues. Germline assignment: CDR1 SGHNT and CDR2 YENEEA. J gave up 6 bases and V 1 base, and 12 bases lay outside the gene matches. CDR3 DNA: TGTGCCAGCAGCTTAGTTCGTCCGGGGGGAAGGGGCAATGAGCAGTTCTTC. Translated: CASSLVRPGGRGNEQFF. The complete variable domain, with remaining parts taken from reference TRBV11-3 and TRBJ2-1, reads EAGVVQSPRYKIIEKKQPVAFWCNPISGHNTLYWYLQNLGQGPELLIRYENEEAVDDSQLPKDRFSAERLKGVDSTLKIQPAELGDSAVYLCASSLVRPGGRGNEQFFGPGTRLTVL.

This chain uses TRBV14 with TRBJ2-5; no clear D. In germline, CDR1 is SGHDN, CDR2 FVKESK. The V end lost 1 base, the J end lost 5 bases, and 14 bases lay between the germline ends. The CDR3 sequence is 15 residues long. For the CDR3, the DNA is TGTGCCAGCAGCCAAGGTGGAGTAGTGCGGGAGACCCAGTACTTC. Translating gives CASSQGGVVRETQYF.

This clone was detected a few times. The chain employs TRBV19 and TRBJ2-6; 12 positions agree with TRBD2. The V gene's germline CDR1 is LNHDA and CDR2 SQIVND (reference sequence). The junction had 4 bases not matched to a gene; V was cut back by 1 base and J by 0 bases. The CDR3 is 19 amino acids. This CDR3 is CASSIGGTSGPSGANVLTF. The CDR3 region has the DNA TGTGCCAGTAGTATAGGGGGGACTAGCGGGCCCTCTGGGGCCAACGTCCTGACTTTC.

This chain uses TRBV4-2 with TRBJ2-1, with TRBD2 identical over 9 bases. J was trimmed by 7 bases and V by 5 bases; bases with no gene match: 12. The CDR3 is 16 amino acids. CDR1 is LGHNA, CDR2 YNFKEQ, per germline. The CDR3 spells CASSAAAASGTNEQFF. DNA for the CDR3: TGTGCCAGCAGCGCTGCCGCGGCTAGCGGGACGAATGAGCAGTTCTTC.

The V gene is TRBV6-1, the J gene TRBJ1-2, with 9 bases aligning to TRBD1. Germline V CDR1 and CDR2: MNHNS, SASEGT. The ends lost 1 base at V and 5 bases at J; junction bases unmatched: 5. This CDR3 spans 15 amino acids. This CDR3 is CASSEDRGRGYGYTF. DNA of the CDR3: TGTGCCAGCAGTGAAGACAGGGGGCGTGGGTATGGCTACACCTTC.

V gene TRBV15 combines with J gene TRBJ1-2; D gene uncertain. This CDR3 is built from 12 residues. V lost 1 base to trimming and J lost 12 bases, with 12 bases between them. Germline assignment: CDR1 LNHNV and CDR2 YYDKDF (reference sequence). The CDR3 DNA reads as TGTGCCACCAGCAGAGGTGAAGGCCGGGACACCTTC. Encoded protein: CATSRGEGRDTF.

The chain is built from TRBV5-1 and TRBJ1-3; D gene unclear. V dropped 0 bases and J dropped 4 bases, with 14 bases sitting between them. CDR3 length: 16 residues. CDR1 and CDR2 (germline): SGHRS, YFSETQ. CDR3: CASSLDGPGLGNTIYF. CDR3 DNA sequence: TGCGCCAGCAGCTTGGATGGTCCGGGTCTCGGAAACACCATATATTTT.

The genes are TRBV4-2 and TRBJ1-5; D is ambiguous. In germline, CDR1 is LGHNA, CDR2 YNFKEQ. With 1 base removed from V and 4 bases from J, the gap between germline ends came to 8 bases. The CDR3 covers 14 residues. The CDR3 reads CASSQGRSNQPQHF. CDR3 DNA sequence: TGTGCCAGCAGCCAAGGGCGGTCAAATCAGCCCCAGCATTTT.